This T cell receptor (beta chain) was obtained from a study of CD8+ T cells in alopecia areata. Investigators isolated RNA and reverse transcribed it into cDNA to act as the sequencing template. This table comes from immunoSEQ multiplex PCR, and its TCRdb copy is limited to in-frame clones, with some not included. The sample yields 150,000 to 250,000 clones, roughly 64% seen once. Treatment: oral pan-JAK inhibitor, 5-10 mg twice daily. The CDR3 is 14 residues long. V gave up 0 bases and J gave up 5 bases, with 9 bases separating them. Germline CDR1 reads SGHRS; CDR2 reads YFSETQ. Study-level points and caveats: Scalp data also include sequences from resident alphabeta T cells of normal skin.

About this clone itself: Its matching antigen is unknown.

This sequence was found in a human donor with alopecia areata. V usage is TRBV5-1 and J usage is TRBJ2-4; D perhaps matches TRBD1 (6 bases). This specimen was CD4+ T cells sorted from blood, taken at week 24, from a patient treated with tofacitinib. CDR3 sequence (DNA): TGCGCCAGCAGCTTGGATCAGGGGCAAAACATTCAGTACTTC. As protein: CASSLDQGQNIQYF.